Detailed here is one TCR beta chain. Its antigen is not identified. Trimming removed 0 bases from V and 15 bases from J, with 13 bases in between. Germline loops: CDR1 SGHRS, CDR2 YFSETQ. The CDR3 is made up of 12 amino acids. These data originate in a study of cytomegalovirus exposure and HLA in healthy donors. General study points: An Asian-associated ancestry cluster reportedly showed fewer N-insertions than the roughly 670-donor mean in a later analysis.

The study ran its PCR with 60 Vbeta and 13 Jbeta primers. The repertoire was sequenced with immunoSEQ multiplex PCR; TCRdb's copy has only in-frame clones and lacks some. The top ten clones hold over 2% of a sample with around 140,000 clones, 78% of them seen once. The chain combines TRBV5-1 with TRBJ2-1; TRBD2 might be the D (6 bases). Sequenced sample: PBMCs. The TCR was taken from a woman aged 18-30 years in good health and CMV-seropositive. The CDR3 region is CASSLVGLGLFF. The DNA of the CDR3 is TGCGCCAGCAGCTTGGTCGGGTTGGGACTGTTCTTC. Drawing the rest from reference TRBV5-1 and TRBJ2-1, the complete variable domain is KAGVTQTPRYLIKTRGQQVTLSCSPISGHRSVSWYQQTPGQGLQFLFEYFSETQRNKGNFPGRFSGRQFSNSRSEMNVSTLELGDSALYLCASSLVGLGLFFGPGTRLTVL.